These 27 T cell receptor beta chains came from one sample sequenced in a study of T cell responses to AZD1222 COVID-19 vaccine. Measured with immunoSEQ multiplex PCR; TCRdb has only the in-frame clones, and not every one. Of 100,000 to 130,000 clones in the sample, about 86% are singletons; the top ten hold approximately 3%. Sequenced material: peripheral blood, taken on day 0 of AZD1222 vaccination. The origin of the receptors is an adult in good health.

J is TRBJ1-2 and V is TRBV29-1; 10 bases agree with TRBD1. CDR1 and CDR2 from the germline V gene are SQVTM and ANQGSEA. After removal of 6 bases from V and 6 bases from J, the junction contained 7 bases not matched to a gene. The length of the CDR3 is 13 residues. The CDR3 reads CSVTGTGENGYTF. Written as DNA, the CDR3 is TGCAGCGTGACCGGGACAGGGGAAAATGGCTACACCTTC.

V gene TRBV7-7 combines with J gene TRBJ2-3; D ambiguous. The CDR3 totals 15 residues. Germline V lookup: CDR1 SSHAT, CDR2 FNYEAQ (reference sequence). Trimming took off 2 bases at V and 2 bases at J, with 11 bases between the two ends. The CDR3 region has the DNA TGTGCCAGCAGCTTAAGTGGTGGGGACACAGATACGCAGTATTTT. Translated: CASSLSGGDTDTQYF.

The CDR3 reads CASSPQGSDGYTF. The CDR3 DNA reads as TGTGCCAGCAGCCCACAGGGTTCGGATGGCTACACCTTC. The chain couples TRBV3-1 (or the pseudogene TRBV3-2) to TRBJ1-2; D perhaps matches TRBD1 (6 bases). The CDR3 length is 13 residues. Per the germline V gene, CDR1 is LGHDT and CDR2 is YNNKEL (reference sequence). Trimming left V 4 bases short and J 6 bases short, with 12 bases between.

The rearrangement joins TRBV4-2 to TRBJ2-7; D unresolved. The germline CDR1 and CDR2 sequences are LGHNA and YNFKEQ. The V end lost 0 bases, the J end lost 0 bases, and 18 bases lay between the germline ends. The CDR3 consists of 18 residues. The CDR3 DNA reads TGTGCCAGCAGCCAAGATGAGCTTACGGCGCAGCTCTCCTACGAGCAGTACTTC. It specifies CASSQDELTAQLSYEQYF.

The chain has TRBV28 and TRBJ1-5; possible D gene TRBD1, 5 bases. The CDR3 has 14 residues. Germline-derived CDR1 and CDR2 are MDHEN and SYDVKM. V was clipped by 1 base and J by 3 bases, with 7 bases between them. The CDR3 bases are TGTGCCAGCAGTTTATCAGGGTTCAATCAGCCCCAGCATTTT. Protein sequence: CASSLSGFNQPQHF.

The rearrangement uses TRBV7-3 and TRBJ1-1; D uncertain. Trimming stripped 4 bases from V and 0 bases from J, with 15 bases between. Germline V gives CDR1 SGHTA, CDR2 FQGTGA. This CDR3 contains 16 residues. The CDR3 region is CASSSTTSGMNTEAFF. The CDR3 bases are TGTGCCAGCAGCTCGACGACATCGGGCATGAACACTGAAGCTTTCTTT.

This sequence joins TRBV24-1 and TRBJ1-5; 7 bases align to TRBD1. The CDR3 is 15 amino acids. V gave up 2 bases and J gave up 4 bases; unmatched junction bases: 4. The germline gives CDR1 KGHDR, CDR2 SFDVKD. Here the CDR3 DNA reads TGTGCCACCAGTGATTCATCGACAGGGAATCAGCCCCAGCATTTT. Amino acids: CATSDSSTGNQPQHF.

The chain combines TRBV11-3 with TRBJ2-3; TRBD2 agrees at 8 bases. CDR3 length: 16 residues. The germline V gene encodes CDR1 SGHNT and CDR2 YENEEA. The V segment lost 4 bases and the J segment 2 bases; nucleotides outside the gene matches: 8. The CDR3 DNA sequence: TGTGCCAGCAGCTCCACGTTCGGGGGGGACACAGATACGCAGTATTTT. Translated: CASSSTFGGDTDTQYF. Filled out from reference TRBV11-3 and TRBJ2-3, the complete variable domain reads EAGVVQSPRYKIIEKKQPVAFWCNPISGHNTLYWYLQNLGQGPELLIRYENEEAVDDSQLPKDRFSAERLKGVDSTLKIQPAELGDSAVYLCASSSTFGGDTDTQYFGPGTRLTVL.

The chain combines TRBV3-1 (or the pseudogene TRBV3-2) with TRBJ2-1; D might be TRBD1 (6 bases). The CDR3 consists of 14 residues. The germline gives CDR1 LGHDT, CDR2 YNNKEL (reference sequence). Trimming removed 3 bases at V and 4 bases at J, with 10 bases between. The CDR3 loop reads CASSQQGWYNEQFF. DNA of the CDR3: TGTGCCAGCAGCCAGCAGGGGTGGTACAATGAGCAGTTCTTC.

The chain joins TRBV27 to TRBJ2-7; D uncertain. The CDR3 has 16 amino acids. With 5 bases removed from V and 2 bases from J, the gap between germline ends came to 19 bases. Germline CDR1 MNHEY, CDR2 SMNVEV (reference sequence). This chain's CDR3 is CASSGEASLNTYEQYF. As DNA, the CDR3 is TGTGCCAGCAGTGGTGAGGCCTCATTAAACACCTACGAGCAGTACTTC.

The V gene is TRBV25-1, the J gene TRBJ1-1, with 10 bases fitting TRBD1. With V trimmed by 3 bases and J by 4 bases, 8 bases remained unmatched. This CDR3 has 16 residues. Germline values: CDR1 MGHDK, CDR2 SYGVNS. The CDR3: CASSDSPGQGTTEAFF. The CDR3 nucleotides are TGTGCCAGCAGTGATTCACCGGGACAGGGGACCACTGAAGCTTTCTTT.

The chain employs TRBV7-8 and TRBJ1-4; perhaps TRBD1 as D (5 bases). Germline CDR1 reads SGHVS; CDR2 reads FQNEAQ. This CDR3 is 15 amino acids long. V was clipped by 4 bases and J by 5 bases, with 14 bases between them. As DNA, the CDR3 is TGTGCCAGCAGCTCTCTCGGGACCGCAAATGAAAAACTGTTTTTT. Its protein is CASSSLGTANEKLFF. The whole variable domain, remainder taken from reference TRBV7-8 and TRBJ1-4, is GAGVSQSPRYKVAKRGQDVALRCDPISGHVSLFWYQQALGQGPEFLTYFQNEAQLDKSGLPSDRFFAERPEGSVSTLKIQRTQQEDSAVYLCASSSLGTANEKLFFGSGTQLSVL.

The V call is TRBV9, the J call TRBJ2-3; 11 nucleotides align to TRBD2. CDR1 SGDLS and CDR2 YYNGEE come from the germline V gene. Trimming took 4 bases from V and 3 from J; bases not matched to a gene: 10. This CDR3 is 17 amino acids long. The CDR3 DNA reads TGTGCCAGCAGCAACACCGATAGACTAGCGGGGACAGATACGCAGTATTTT. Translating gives CASSNTDRLAGTDTQYF.

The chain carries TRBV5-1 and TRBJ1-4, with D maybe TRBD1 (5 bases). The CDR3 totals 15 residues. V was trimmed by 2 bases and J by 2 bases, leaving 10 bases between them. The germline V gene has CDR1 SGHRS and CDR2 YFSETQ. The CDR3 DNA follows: TGCGCCAGCAGCTTAGAAAGGGGCACTAATGAAAAACTGTTTTTT. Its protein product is CASSLERGTNEKLFF.

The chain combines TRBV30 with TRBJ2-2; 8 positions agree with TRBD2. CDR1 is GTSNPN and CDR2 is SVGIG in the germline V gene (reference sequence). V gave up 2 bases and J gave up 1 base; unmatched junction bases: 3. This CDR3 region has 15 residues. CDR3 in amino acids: CAWSPGRVNTGELFF. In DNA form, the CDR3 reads TGTGCCTGGAGTCCCGGGAGGGTGAACACCGGGGAGCTGTTTTTT.

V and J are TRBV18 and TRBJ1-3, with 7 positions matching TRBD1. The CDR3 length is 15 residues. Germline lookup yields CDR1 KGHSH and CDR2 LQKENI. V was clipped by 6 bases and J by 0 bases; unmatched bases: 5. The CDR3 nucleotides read TGTGCCAGCTCGCAGGGACAGAGCTCTGGAAACACCATATATTTT. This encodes CASSQGQSSGNTIYF.

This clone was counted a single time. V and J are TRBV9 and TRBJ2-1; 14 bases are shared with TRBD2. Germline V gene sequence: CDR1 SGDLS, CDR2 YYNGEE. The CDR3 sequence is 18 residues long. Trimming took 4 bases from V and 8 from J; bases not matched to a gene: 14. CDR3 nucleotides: TGTGCCAGCAGCCAGAGATCATCGACTAGCGGGGGGGCCCATGAGCAGTTCTTC. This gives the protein CASSQRSSTSGGAHEQFF.

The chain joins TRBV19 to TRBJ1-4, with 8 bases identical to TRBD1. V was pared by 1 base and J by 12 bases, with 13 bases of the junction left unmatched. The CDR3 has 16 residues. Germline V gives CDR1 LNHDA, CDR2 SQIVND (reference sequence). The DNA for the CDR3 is TGTGCCAGTAGTATAGCCCCGGACAGGGTCACGGTACAACTGTTTTTT. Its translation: CASSIAPDRVTVQLFF.

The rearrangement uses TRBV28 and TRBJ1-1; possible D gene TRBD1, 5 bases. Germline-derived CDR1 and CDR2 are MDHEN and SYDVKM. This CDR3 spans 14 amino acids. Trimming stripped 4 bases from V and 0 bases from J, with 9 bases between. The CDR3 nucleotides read TGTGCCAGCAGTTCTGGGGGGATGAACACTGAAGCTTTCTTT. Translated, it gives CASSSGGMNTEAFF.

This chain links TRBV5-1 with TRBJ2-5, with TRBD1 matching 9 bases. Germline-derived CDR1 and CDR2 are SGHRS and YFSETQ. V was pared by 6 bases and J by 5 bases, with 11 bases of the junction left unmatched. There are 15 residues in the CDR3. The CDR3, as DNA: TGCGCCAGCATGCGGGGAGGGACAGGGCTGGAGACCCAGTACTTC. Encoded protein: CASMRGGTGLETQYF.

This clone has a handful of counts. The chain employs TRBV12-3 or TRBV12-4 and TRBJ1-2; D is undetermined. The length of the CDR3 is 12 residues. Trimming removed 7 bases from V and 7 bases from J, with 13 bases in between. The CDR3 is CASTYLRGGYTF. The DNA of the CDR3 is TGTGCCAGCACCTACCTGAGAGGTGGCTACACCTTC.

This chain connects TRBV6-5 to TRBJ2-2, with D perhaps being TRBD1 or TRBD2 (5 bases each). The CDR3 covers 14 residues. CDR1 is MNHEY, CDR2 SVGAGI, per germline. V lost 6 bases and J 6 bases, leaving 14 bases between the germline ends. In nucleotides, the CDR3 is TGTGCCAGCAGCGGATTCGAGGGGCCCGGGGAGCTGTTTTTT. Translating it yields CASSGFEGPGELFF.

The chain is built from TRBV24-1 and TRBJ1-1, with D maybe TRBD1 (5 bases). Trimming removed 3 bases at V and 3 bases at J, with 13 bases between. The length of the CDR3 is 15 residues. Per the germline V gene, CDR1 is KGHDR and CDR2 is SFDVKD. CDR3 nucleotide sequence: TGTGCCACCAGTGATCCCAGGGTTTCGGACACTGAAGCTTTCTTT. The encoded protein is CATSDPRVSDTEAFF.

The CDR3 here is CASSVVEEYGELFF. The CDR3 DNA reads TGTGCCAGCAGCGTAGTTGAAGAGTACGGGGAGCTGTTTTTT. The chain recombines TRBV9 with TRBJ2-2; D gene uncertain. From germline, CDR1 is SGDLS and CDR2 YYNGEE. V was clipped by 0 bases and J by 7 bases, with 10 bases between them. The CDR3 is 14 amino acids.

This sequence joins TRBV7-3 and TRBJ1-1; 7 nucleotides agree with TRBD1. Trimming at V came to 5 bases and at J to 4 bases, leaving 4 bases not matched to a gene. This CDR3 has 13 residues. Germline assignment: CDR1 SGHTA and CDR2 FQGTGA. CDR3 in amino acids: CASSGQEGTEAFF. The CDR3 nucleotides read TGTGCCAGCAGCGGACAGGAAGGCACTGAAGCTTTCTTT.

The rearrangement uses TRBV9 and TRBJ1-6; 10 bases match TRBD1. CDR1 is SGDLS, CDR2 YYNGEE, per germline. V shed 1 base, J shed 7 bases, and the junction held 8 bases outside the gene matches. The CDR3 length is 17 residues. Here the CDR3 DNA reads TGTGCCAGCAGCGTAACAGGGACAGGGGAGTTGAATTCACCCCTCCACTTT. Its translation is CASSVTGTGELNSPLHF.

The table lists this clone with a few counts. As DNA, the CDR3 is TGTGCCAGTAGTATAGTAGAGGGGGGGCGAAATACGCAGTATTTT. The encoded protein is CASSIVEGGRNTQYF. V gene TRBV19 combines with J gene TRBJ2-3; a possible D gene is TRBD2 (7 bases). The V gene lost 1 base and the J gene lost 7 bases, with 15 bases spanning the gap. The germline V gene has CDR1 LNHDA and CDR2 SQIVND (reference sequence). The CDR3 extends over 15 amino acids.